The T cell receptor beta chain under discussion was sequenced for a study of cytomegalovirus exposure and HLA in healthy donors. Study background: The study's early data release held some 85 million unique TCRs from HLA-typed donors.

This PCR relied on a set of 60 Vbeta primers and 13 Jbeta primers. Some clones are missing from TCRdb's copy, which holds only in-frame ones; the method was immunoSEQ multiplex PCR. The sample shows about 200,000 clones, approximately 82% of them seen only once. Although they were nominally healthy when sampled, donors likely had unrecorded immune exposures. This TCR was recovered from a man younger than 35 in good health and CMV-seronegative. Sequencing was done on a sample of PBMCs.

The CDR3 bases are TGTGCCAGCAGTGCCGGACAGGCGACAGGCTACACCTTC. It encodes CASSAGQATGYTF. The chain joins TRBV9 to TRBJ1-2; the match to TRBD1 covers 7 bases. The CDR3 has 13 amino acids. Germline loops: CDR1 SGDLS, CDR2 YYNGEE. J gave up 8 bases and V 5 bases, and 9 bases lay outside the gene matches.